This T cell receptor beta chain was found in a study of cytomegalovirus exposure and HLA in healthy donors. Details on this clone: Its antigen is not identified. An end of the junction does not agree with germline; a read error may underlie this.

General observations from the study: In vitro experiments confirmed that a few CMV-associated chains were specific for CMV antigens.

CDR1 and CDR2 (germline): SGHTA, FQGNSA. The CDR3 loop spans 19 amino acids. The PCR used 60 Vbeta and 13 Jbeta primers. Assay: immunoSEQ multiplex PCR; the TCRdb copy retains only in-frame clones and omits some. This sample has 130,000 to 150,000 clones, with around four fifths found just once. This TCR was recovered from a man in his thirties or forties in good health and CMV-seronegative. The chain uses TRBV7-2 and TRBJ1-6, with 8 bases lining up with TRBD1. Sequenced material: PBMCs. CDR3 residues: CASSLSLIGGTGNNSPLHF. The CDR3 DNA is TGTGCCAGCAGCTTATCACTAATTGGGGGGACAGGAAATAACTCACCCCTCCACTTT.